This TCR beta chain was captured in a study of shared T cell receptors in the human thymus. Using immunoSEQ multiplex PCR, the repertoire was profiled, and TCRdb retains in-frame clones only, with some absent. This table has about 500,000 clones, more than 75% appearing once. The V gene's germline CDR1 is ENHRY and CDR2 SYGVKD. V was pared by 3 bases and J by 4 bases, with 9 bases of the junction left unmatched. There are 18 residues in the CDR3. This clone has a handful of counts. This same sample was also taken into another study, of human thymus T cells.

The sequencing sample was made of thymocytes. This clonotype originated in a boy younger than two with a congenital heart defect. The V call is TRBV10-3, the J call TRBJ2-3, with TRBD2 matching over 14 bases. The DNA for the CDR3 is TGTGCCATCAGTGACGGGACTAGCGGGAGCCCGTTTCCAGATACGCAGTATTTT. It translates to CAISDGTSGSPFPDTQYF.